The rows below give T cell receptor beta chains drawn from one sample of a study of blood T cells in healthy people across ages. TCRdb reprocessed the 5' RACE reads with MiXCR, giving one entry per CDR3 protein. The sample records roughly 2 million distinct CDR3 sequences, about 49% being singletons. Material for sequencing was blood. Every receptor here comes from a woman in her 40s in good health. CDR3s include the opening cysteine and the closing phenylalanine or tryptophan. A D gene is named only where the DNA matches it firmly. A clone size is listed for some rows: how often the clone was seen (once, few, many), or a class if it is expanded.

>TRBV27|TRBJ2-5|-|-
CASSLLASAFNNEQYF
TGTGCCAGCAGTTTATTGGCTAGCGCATTCAACAATGAGCAGTACTTC
>TRBV27|TRBJ2-7|few|TRBD2
CASTPSGGAFIYEQYF
TGTGCCAGCACCCCTAGCGGGGGCGCGTTTATCTACGAGCAGTACTTC
>TRBV4-2|TRBJ2-3|few|-
CASSRDRNVDTQYF
TGTGCCAGCAGCCGAGACAGGAATGTGGATACGCAGTATTTT
>TRBV12-5|TRBJ2-1|-|TRBD1
CASGLVIGTGEYNEQFF
TGTGCTAGTGGTTTGGTAATCGGGACAGGGGAATACAATGAGCAGTTCTTC
>TRBV6-5|TRBJ2-3|-|TRBD2
CASRRGLDADTQYF
TGTGCCAGCAGGCGGGGACTAGATGCAGATACGCAGTATTTT
>TRBV7-9|TRBJ2-3|-|-
CASSLERIGTDTQYF
TGTGCCAGCAGCTTGGAACGGATCGGCACAGATACGCAGTATTTT
>TRBV7-8|TRBJ2-7|-|-
CASSLGVSGILNYEQYF
TGTGCCAGCAGCTTAGGGGTATCGGGAATCTTGAACTACGAGCAGTACTTC
>TRBV7-2|TRBJ2-5|-|-
CASSIAGTSLRETQYF
TGTGCCAGCAGCATCGCCGGGACCTCGCTTCGCGAGACCCAGTACTTC
>TRBV6-5|TRBJ1-6|few|-
CASRRGSSYNSPLHF
TGTGCCAGCAGGAGAGGGAGCTCCTATAATTCACCCCTCCACTTT
>TRBV7-3|TRBJ2-1|once|TRBD2
CASSLGLAGIYNEQFF
TGTGCCAGCAGCTTAGGACTAGCGGGGATCTACAATGAGCAGTTCTTC
>TRBV5-6|TRBJ1-2|-|TRBD1
CASSATGAPNYGYTF
TGTGCCAGCAGCGCCACAGGGGCACCAAACTATGGCTACACCTTC
>TRBV23-1|TRBJ2-3|-|TRBD1
CASSQSGTGVPDTQYF
TGCGCCAGCAGTCAATCAGGGACAGGGGTACCAGATACGCAGTATTTT
>TRBV3-1|TRBJ1-4|-|-
CASSRGTAQEKLFF
TGTGCCAGCAGCCGGGGGACCGCTCAGGAAAAACTGTTTTTT
>TRBV7-2|TRBJ2-7|-|-
CTSSSPWRGPDEQYF
TGTACCAGCAGCTCCCCCTGGCGGGGCCCGGACGAGCAGTACTTC
>TRBV5-1|TRBJ2-3|-|-
CASNAHGSTDTQYF
TGCGCCAGCAACGCCCACGGAAGCACAGATACGCAGTATTTT
>TRBV28|TRBJ2-1|-|-
CASLRGSSYNEQFF
TGTGCCAGCCTCCGTGGGTCCTCCTACAATGAGCAGTTCTTC